This T cell receptor beta chain originates from a study of regulatory T cells in long-lasting Graves disease (dated by TCRdb to 2020 to 2022). With respect to the entire study: Newly diagnosed Graves' disease patients had taken antithyroid drugs for less than 3 months. The study was conducted in China and was registered as a clinical trial. Patients with persistent Graves' disease were compared with patients with newly diagnosed Graves' disease using TCR sequencing and RNA sequencing of peripheral blood. A total of around 35 samples underwent TCR sequencing, from around 13 patients with persistent Graves' disease and some 20 patients with newly diagnosed Graves' disease.

This clonotype occurred many times. Its antigen is still unknown. No per-base quality is available; no much larger clone lies one base away. The library was built by means of multiplex PCR. Sequencer: Illumina HiSeq 4000. To build TCR beta libraries, CDR3 regions were amplified by Arm-PCR using iRepertoire HTBI primers. PCR products were gel purified before sequencing. The authors processed their data as follows. A total of some 60 TRBV and approximately 13 TRBJ segments were identified across samples and were used for gene usage analysis of CDR3 amino acid clonotypes. Filtered high-quality paired reads were merged into contigs using COPE and FqMerger. BLAST was used to align contigs to IMGT TRBV, TRBD and TRBJ reference genes, and CDR3 was defined according to IMGT. Any clonotype with a frequency above 0.1% was counted as a highly expanded clone. Repertoire diversity was measured by Shannon entropy, and V-J evenness by the Gini coefficient. A clonotype found in more than one individual was treated as public. The public reads were run again by TCRdb, first through fastp at Q25 and then through MiXCR, and only productive beta chains were kept. When rows share a CDR3 protein, they turn into one entry using the most common DNA and genes. These V and J calls rely on TCRdb rather than the paper's analysis. The sample data list some 490,000 distinct CDR3 sequences, and around 12% of these were observed just once. Jointly, the top ten make up around 10% of the sample.

This specimen's time point label, per the study, means: newly diagnosed GD, antithyroid drugs for less than 3 months. For both TCR sequencing and RNA sequencing, RNA was extracted from PBMCs using TRIzol. The diagnosis of Graves' disease followed American Thyroid Association guidelines. Patients for the study were recruited at an endocrinology department in Xi'an, China. Each patient gave approximately 9 milliliters of peripheral blood, collected in an EDTA anticoagulant tube. PBMCs were isolated by Ficoll Paque Plus density gradient separation without further T cell sorting. An Agilent 2100 Bioanalyzer and agarose gel were used to assess RNA quality, and a NanoDrop 2000 was used to measure RNA concentration. Results the study describes overall, beyond this receptor: The authors acknowledged the small sample size as a limitation that may reduce accuracy. TRBV28, TRBJ1-2 and TRBJ2-5 were preferentially used in persistent disease, while TRBV20-1 and TRBJ2-1 were favored in newly diagnosed disease. More public clonotypes were shared among persistent patients (roughly 2,900) than among newly diagnosed patients (966). The study examined only peripheral blood because the primary lesion, thyroid tissue, could not be accessed. Only the TCR beta chain was sequenced and analyzed. Compared with newly diagnosed patients, patients with persistent Graves' disease had lower TCR Shannon entropy and fewer highly expanded clones, which suggests clonal expansion.

V drops 5 bases and J drops 1 base, leaving 12 bases in between. The CDR3, cysteine through phenylalanine, is 15 amino acids long. Kept here is only the CDR3 DNA, which spans 45 bases and is read in frame from base 1. CDR1 is given as MDHEN and CDR2 as SYDVKM, both from the germline V gene. This sample was shared with a second study, whose subject was T cells in Graves' hyperthyroidism and ophthalmopathy. From the second report: Stable Graves' hyperthyroidism was defined as the absence of progression to ophthalmopathy over 18 months of follow-up. Hyperthyroidism patients were newly diagnosed, with disease duration under 2 months, and aged 18 to 65 years. Exclusion was applied to patients with uncontrolled infections, other autoimmune diseases, pregnancy or lactation. Clinical symptoms, serum thyroxine and TRAb, thyroid ultrasound, and orbital computed tomography formed the basis for the diagnoses. The TCR CDR3 was subjected to a first round of RT-PCR using the HTBI primer set and the Qiagen OneStep RT-PCR kit. Most expanded thyroid clonotypes (frequency above 0.001) were also found in blood, which suggests that blood repertoires may mirror thyroid immune responses. A model built on a 13 V-J signature distinguished ophthalmopathy from stable hyperthyroidism, reaching around 88% sensitivity and around 81% specificity in cross-validation and 80%/75% in testing. In validation, progression to ophthalmopathy was predicted by the model with 65% to 71% sensitivity and 72% to 85% specificity, a median of about 6.8 months before onset. TCR V-J signatures able to tell the groups apart were searched for in a discovery cohort of 90 to 100 patients, of whom 40 to 45 had Graves' ophthalmopathy and 57 had stable Graves' hyperthyroidism. Whether ophthalmopathy could be predicted prospectively was tested in an independent validation cohort made up of 18 to 20 hyperthyroidism patients plus 17 patients who later progressed to ophthalmopathy. For training and testing, the 95 to 100 patients in the discovery cohort were randomly divided in a 7:3 ratio. In addition, the study compared T-cell repertoires in thyroid tissue and in blood from 6 or 7 Graves' hyperthyroidism patients. Following sampling, methimazole starting at 30 mg daily was given to hyperthyroidism patients, and high-dose intravenous methylprednisolone was given to ophthalmopathy patients. Libraries were constructed in a second round of multiplex PCR, after which size selection and purification were carried out. The libraries were sequenced on an Illumina HiSeq2000 using paired-end 100 bp reads. SOAPnuke was used to process the raw data, with reads discarded if the reads contained adapters or uncalled bases, had a mean Phred below 15, or lacked an exact constant-primer or identifier match. COPE v1.2.5 was used to merge the high-quality paired reads, and each unique nucleotide sequence was defined as a clonotype. Clonotypes were aligned to IMGT TRBV, TRBD and TRBJ reference segments using MiTCR v1.1. Only V-J combinations with frequency above 0.0001, covering 99.2% of repertoires, were analysed. The TCS score was defined as the ratio of F50 (clonal expansion) to E x V (chaos), calculated using BLOSUM62-based TCRdist between CDR3 peptides within each V-J. Welch's t-statistics and random forest reduced roughly 540 V-J features to under 15, which were used in a naive Bayes classifier (R e1071). No statistical method was used to fix the sample size in advance, and group allocation was not hidden from the investigators. The paper describes TCR Vbeta CDR3 sequencing of around 140 peripheral blood samples, made up of approximately 40 ophthalmopathy patients, 70 to 75 hyperthyroidism patients and roughly 17 progressor patients.

The sequence is built from TRBV28 and TRBJ2-1; the best D guess is TRBD1, with 7 bases matching. This specimen consisted of peripheral blood mononuclear cells (PBMCs), obtained at new diagnosis, from a patient treated with antithyroid drugs. The TCR was taken from a woman aged 25 to 39 with Graves disease. Donor details come from another sample of the same person, matched by shared clones. The DNA sequence is TGTGCCAGCAGTCCGGGGGACAGTTCCTACAATGAGCAGTTCTTC. Protein translation: CASSPGDSSYNEQFF.